This T cell receptor (beta chain) was sequenced for a study of T cells expressing NK-cell markers. Across the whole study: All TCR beta repertoires analysed originated from sorted CD3+CD56+NKG2C+, CD3+CD56+NKG2C- and CD3+CD56-NKG2C+ T cells. Points from the study as a whole: In 6 or 7 donors, dominant NKG2C+ clonotypes were roughly 1.0-8% of CD8+ T cells. The CD3+CD56-NKG2C+ fraction was also led by these clonotypes in four donors.

CDR3 size: 14 residues. Germline lookup yields CDR1 SNHLY and CDR2 FYNNEI. 5'RACE template switching built TCR beta cDNA with unique molecular identifiers. TCRdb re-called the 5' RACE reads and gives one entry per CDR3 protein, without DNA. The specimen's table records about 160,000 distinct CDR3 sequences. About this clonotype: What it recognizes is unknown.

The TCR originated in a woman aged 18 to 69 in good health. Sequencing input: blood T cells: a sorted CD56 or NKG2C T cell subset, CD4+ or CD8+ T cells, or bulk PBMC T cells (not recorded which). The V gene is TRBV2, the J gene TRBJ2-1; TCRdb's D gene call, TRBD2, goes unchecked for lack of DNA. CDR3 sequence: CASNREVSYNEQFF.